The count of the clone carrying this TCR beta chain is one. The CDR3 length is 17 residues. The V end lost 4 bases, the J end lost 1 base, and 19 bases lay between the germline ends. Germline CDR1 is MGHRA and CDR2 is YSYEKL. The method was immunoSEQ multiplex PCR; TCRdb's version includes in-frame clones alone and lacks a portion of them. The table has 50,000 to 55,000 clones, around 95% seen once. These data belong to a study of control samples from healthy donors and cancer patients. V usage is TRBV4-1 and J usage is TRBJ1-1; D might be TRBD1 (6 bases). Source material: blood. The sequence was obtained from a young man in good health. The CDR3 nucleotides are TGCGCCAGCAGCCGATCCCCGAATGGACAGCCGAACACTGAAGCTTTCTTT. This sequence encodes CASSRSPNGQPNTEAFF.